This T cell receptor beta chain was profiled in a study of shared clonotypes between healthy human individuals. Every subset had its genomic DNA shared out evenly among several immunoSEQ plates. The method was immunoSEQ multiplex PCR; TCRdb's version includes in-frame clones alone and lacks a portion of them. Among 2 million or so clones listed, roughly 96% were seen once. The trim removed 1 base at V and 4 bases at J, leaving 5 bases unmatched. The CDR3 covers 15 residues. The germline V gene encodes CDR1 SGHDN and CDR2 FVKESK. This clone was seen only once. The TCR was taken from a man younger than 35 in good health. The sample comprised naive CD4+ T cells sorted from blood. Sample subset: CD45RA+ positively selected. This chain joins TRBV14 and TRBJ2-7, with TRBD1 matching over 9 bases. The CDR3 here is CASSQVIQGAYEQYF. In DNA, the CDR3 is TGTGCCAGCAGCCAAGTTATACAGGGGGCTTACGAGCAGTACTTC.